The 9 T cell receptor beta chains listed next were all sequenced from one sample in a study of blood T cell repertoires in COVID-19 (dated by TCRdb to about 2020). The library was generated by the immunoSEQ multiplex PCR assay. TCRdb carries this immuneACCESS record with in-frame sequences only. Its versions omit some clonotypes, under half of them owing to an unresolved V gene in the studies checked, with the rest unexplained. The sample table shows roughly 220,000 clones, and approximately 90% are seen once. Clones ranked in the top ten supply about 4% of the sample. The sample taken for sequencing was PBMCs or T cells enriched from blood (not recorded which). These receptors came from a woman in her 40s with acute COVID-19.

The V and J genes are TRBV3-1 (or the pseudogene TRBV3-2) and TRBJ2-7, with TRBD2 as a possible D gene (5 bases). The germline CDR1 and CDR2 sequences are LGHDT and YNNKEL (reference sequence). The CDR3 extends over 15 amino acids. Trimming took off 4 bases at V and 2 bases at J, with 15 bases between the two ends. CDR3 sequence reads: CASSPGKGPAYEQYF. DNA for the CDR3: TGTGCCAGCAGCCCCGGGAAGGGCCCTGCCTACGAGCAGTACTTC.

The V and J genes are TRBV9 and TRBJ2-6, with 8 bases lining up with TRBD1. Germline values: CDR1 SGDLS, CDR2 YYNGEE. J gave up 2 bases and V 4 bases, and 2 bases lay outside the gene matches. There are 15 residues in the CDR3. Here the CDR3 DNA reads TGTGCCAGCAGCAAGACAGGGGCTGGGGCCAACGTCCTGACTTTC. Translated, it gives CASSKTGAGANVLTF.

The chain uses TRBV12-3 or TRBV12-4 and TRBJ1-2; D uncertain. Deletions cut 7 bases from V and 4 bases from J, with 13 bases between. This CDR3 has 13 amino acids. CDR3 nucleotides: TGTGCCAGCACCCCCAGGCGAAGCTATGGCTACACCTTC. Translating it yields CASTPRRSYGYTF.

The DNA for the CDR3 is TGTGCCAGTAGTACAAGGACAGGGACCGGGGAGCTGTTTTTT. This gives the protein CASSTRTGTGELFF. The V gene is TRBV19, the J gene TRBJ2-2; 8 nucleotides match TRBD1. CDR1 is LNHDA and CDR2 is SQIVND in the germline V gene (reference sequence). The CDR3 is 14 amino acids. The J segment lost 5 bases and the V segment lost 4 bases, leaving 3 bases of the junction unmatched.

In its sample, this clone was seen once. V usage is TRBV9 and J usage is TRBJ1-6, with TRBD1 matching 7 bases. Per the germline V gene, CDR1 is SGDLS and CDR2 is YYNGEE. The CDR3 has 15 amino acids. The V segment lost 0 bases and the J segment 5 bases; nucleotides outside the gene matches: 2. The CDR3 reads CASSVDGTDNSPLHF. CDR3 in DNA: TGTGCCAGCAGCGTAGATGGGACAGATAATTCACCCCTCCACTTT.

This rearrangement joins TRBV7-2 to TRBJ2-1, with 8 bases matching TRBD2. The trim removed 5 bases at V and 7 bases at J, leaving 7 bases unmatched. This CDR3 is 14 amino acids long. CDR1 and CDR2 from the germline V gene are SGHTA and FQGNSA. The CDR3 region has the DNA TGTGCCAGCAGCCCCGGGGGGGGGCCAAATGAGCAGTTCTTC. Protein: CASSPGGGPNEQFF.

The CDR3, as DNA: TGTGCCAGCAGTTTATCCGGGGGGGATAGCGAAAAACTGTTTTTT. Translated, it gives CASSLSGGDSEKLFF. The V gene is TRBV27, the J gene TRBJ1-4; D perhaps matches TRBD1 (5 bases). Deletions cut 0 bases from V and 8 bases from J, with 13 bases between. This CDR3 contains 15 residues. The germline gives CDR1 MNHEY, CDR2 SMNVEV (reference sequence).

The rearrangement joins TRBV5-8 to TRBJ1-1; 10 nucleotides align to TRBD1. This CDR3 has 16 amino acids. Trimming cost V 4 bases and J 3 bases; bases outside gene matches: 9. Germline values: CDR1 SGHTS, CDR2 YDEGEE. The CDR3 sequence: CASSIRQGAWDTEAFF. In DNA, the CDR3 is TGTGCCAGCAGCATTAGACAGGGGGCTTGGGACACTGAAGCTTTCTTT. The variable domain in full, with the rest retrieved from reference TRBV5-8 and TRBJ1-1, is EAGVTQSPTHLIKTRGQQATLRCSPISGHTSVYWYQQALGLGLQFLLWYDEGEERNRGNFPPRFSGRQFPNYSSELNVNALELEDSALYLCASSIRQGAWDTEAFFGQGTRLTVV.

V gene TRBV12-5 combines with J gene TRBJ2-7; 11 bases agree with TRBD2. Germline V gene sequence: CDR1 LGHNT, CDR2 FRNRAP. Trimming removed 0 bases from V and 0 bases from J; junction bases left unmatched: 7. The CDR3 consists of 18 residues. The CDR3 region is CASGLVQGLAGSSYEQYF. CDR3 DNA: TGTGCTAGTGGTTTGGTACAAGGACTAGCGGGCAGCTCCTACGAGCAGTACTTC.